Below, 17 T cell receptor beta chains from the same sample are listed, as sequenced in a study of cytomegalovirus exposure and HLA in healthy donors. The study ran its PCR with 60 Vbeta and 13 Jbeta primers. Clones were read by immunoSEQ multiplex PCR, and TCRdb kept only the in-frame ones, dropping some. This sample yields under 150,000 clones, of which roughly 69% are seen a single time; roughly 8.6% belongs to the top ten. Material for sequencing was PBMCs. The receptors here all came from a woman between 35 and 50 years old in good health and CMV-seropositive.

This clone occurred a few times. As DNA, the CDR3 is TGTGCCAGCAGTTCCCCGGGAGGGATCGGAGATACGCAGTATTTT. Translating gives CASSSPGGIGDTQYF. The rearrangement joins TRBV6-5 to TRBJ2-3; 8 bases map to TRBD2. The CDR3 loop spans 15 amino acids. Germline loops: CDR1 MNHEY, CDR2 SVGAGI. V shed 4 bases, J shed 5 bases, and the junction held 8 bases outside the gene matches.

J is TRBJ1-4 and V is TRBV19; 7 nucleotides agree with TRBD1. This CDR3 is built from 14 residues. V lost 8 bases and J lost 5; bases outside the gene matches: 8. The germline gives CDR1 LNHDA, CDR2 SQIVND (reference sequence). CDR3 coding DNA: TGTGCCAGTCACCAGGGGACAGACAATGAAAAACTGTTTTTT. It encodes CASHQGTDNEKLFF.

V and J are TRBV19 and TRBJ1-1; D not resolved. V lost 5 bases to trimming and J lost 1 base, with 8 bases between them. The CDR3 totals 13 residues. Per germline, CDR1 LNHDA and CDR2 SQIVND (reference sequence). The CDR3 sequence: CASSLAGNTEAFF. In nucleotides, the CDR3 is TGTGCCAGTAGTTTGGCAGGGAACACTGAAGCTTTCTTT.

The chain recombines TRBV10-3 with TRBJ1-4; no clear D gene. The ends were cut back, 8 bases at V and 5 bases at J, with 6 bases in the middle. The V gene's germline CDR1 is ENHRY and CDR2 SYGVKD. This CDR3 contains 11 residues. CDR3 amino acids: CAIGRNEKLFF. CDR3 nucleotides: TGTGCCATCGGGAGAAATGAAAAACTGTTTTTT.

J is TRBJ1-2 and V is TRBV9; perhaps TRBD1 as D (6 bases). V gave up 3 bases and J gave up 3 bases, with 15 bases separating them. Germline CDR1 SGDLS, CDR2 YYNGEE. The CDR3 runs to 15 residues. DNA of the CDR3: TGTGCCAGCAGCGCCGGGGGGGCTTGGGACTATGGCTACACCTTC. Amino acid sequence: CASSAGGAWDYGYTF.

This clone was observed a few times. The V and J genes are TRBV5-1 and TRBJ1-1; TRBD1 agrees at 12 bases. The ends lost 4 bases at V and 5 bases at J; junction bases unmatched: 15. Germline-derived CDR1 and CDR2 are SGHRS and YFSETQ. CDR3 length equals 18 residues. CDR3 nucleotides: TGCGCCAGCAGCCCGAACTTTGGGACAGGGGGCGGGAAGACTGAAGCTTTCTTT. Translated, it gives CASSPNFGTGGGKTEAFF.

This clone was counted only a few times. V usage is TRBV7-9 and J usage is TRBJ2-7; 7 positions match TRBD2. J gave up 2 bases and V 4 bases, and 11 bases lay outside the gene matches. The length of the CDR3 is 16 residues. CDR1 is SEHNR and CDR2 is FQNEAQ in the germline V gene (reference sequence). The CDR3 DNA sequence: TGTGCCAGCAGCTCACGCGGGAGTTCGTTCCCCTACGAGCAGTACTTC. Amino acid sequence: CASSSRGSSFPYEQYF.

V is TRBV4-3 and J is TRBJ1-4; 9 bases fit TRBD1. Germline loops: CDR1 LGHNA, CDR2 YSLEER. V shed 0 bases and J 8 bases; nucleotides not matched to a gene: 10. The CDR3 has 17 amino acids. The CDR3 sequence is CASSQDRGTGLSEKLFF. CDR3 coding DNA: TGCGCCAGCAGCCAAGATAGGGGGACAGGGCTATCCGAAAAACTGTTTTTT.

This clone was seen once. The gene calls are TRBV27 and TRBJ2-1, with TRBD1 matching 11 bases. The J segment lost 8 bases and the V segment lost 5 bases, leaving 8 bases of the junction unmatched. This CDR3 is 15 amino acids long. Looked up from germline, CDR1 is MNHEY and CDR2 is SMNVEV (reference sequence). CDR3 region: CASSPRTGGFDEQFF. The CDR3 coding sequence is TGTGCCAGCAGTCCTCGGACAGGGGGCTTTGATGAGCAGTTCTTC.

The genes are TRBV27 and TRBJ1-2, with TRBD1 identical over 9 bases. The CDR3 is 13 residues long. The J segment lost 6 bases and the V segment lost 7 bases, leaving 6 bases of the junction unmatched. Germline V gene data show CDR1 as MNHEY and CDR2 as SMNVEV (reference sequence). DNA for the CDR3: TGTGCCAGCAACTCCGGACAGGGGAATGGCTACACCTTC. It codes for CASNSGQGNGYTF.

The chain uses TRBV27 and TRBJ2-5; D remains ambiguous. CDR3 length: 13 amino acids. Germline V gives CDR1 MNHEY, CDR2 SMNVEV (reference sequence). Trimming stripped 6 bases from V and 2 bases from J, with 10 bases between. Written as DNA, the CDR3 is TGTGCCAGCAGACTGAACGGTCAAGAGACCCAGTACTTC. Translation gives CASRLNGQETQYF.

V and J are TRBV6-4 and TRBJ2-2; maybe TRBD2 (6 bases). In germline, CDR1 is MRHNA, CDR2 SNTAGT. The CDR3 has 14 amino acids. Trimming removed 7 bases from V and 4 bases from J, with 13 bases in between. The CDR3 DNA reads as TGTGCCAGCACTGTGGGAGCGGGCACCGGGGAGCTGTTTTTT. Its translation: CASTVGAGTGELFF.

The rearrangement joins TRBV9 to TRBJ1-1; 9 positions match TRBD1. The junction had 9 bases not matched to a gene; V was cut back by 7 bases and J by 8 bases. CDR1 is SGDLS, CDR2 YYNGEE, per germline. CDR3 length equals 13 residues. The CDR3 reads CASSQQGQGEAFF. Written as DNA, the CDR3 is TGTGCCAGCTCCCAACAGGGACAGGGCGAAGCTTTCTTT.

This chain links TRBV12-5 with TRBJ2-7; D not resolved. Germline values: CDR1 LGHNT, CDR2 FRNRAP. This CDR3 is built from 15 residues. Between the trimmed V and J ends, which lost 0 bases and 6 bases, there was a span of 15 bases. The chain's CDR3 is CASGLVLASVFEQYF. In DNA form, the CDR3 reads TGTGCTAGTGGTTTGGTATTAGCAAGTGTATTCGAGCAGTACTTC.

The CDR3 is CASSRDRNEKLFF. CDR3 sequence (DNA): TGTGCCAGCAGCCGAGACAGAAATGAAAAACTGTTTTTT. The chain combines TRBV11-2 with TRBJ1-4, with a possible D match to TRBD1 (5 bases). In germline, CDR1 is SGHAT, CDR2 FQNNGV. The CDR3 runs 13 residues. The V gene lost 5 bases and the J gene lost 5 bases, with 9 bases spanning the gap.

As for this clone: The junction shows a germline mismatch at one end, possibly a read error. Other DNA sequences in the same sample also yield this CDR3. The chain recombines TRBV5-4 with TRBJ2-7; 10 bases are a match to TRBD2. The CDR3 totals 16 residues. CDR1 and CDR2 (germline): SGHNT, YYREEE (reference sequence). CDR3 DNA: TGCGCCAGCAGCTTGGACCTAGCGGGAGTAGGCTACGAGCAGTACTTC. As protein: CASSLDLAGVGYEQYF. Full variable domain (missing parts from reference TRBV5-4 and TRBJ2-7): ETGVTQSPTHLIKTRGQQVTLRCSSQSGHNTVSWYQQALGQGPQFIFQYYREEENGRGNFPPRFSGLQFPNYSSELNVNALELDDSALYLCASSLDLAGVGYEQYFGPGTRLTVT.

The chain uses TRBV7-2 and TRBJ2-1, with 8 bases aligning to TRBD2. The CDR3 is 17 amino acids. Unmatched junction bases numbered 11, after V lost 5 bases and J lost 2 bases. The germline CDR1 and CDR2 sequences are SGHTA and FQGNSA. The CDR3 region has the DNA TGTGCCAGCAGCCGAAGCGGGAGCAGTCGGGCCTACAATGAGCAGTTCTTC. This sequence encodes CASSRSGSSRAYNEQFF.